A selection of T cell receptor beta chains follows, all from one sample in a study of T cells in Graves' hyperthyroidism and ophthalmopathy. TCRdb analysed the multiplex PCR reads with MiXCR anew, one entry per CDR3 protein. This sample carries 140,000 or so distinct CDR3 sequences, roughly 23% of them seen once, and the ten largest clones take around two thirds. Sequencing input: blood. These receptors were obtained from a woman aged 50 to 60 with Graves' hyperthyroidism that later progressed to Graves' ophthalmopathy. Both conserved end residues are part of each CDR3. Each record gives: clone size, J gene, V gene, D gene, CDR3 DNA, CDR3 protein. D genes are given only for firm matches. Size values are once, few and many counts, or a class for expanded clones, and some rows have none.

size: many
J: TRBJ1-1
V: TRBV19
D: .
DNA: TGTGCCAGTACCCGAAGGGGATGGACTGAAGCTTTCTTT
CDR3: CASTRRGWTEAFF

size: few
J: TRBJ2-5
V: TRBV7-2
D: .
DNA: TGTGCCAGCAGCTTAGAAGTCTGGATCGGGGAGACCCAGTACTTC
CDR3: CASSLEVWIGETQYF

size: many
J: TRBJ2-3
V: TRBV3-1
D: .
DNA: TGTGCCAGCAGCCACGGCTTCACAGATACGCAGTATTTT
CDR3: CASSHGFTDTQYF

size: few
J: TRBJ2-1
V: TRBV7-9
D: TRBD2
DNA: TGTGCCAGCAGCCCCGGGGGTAGCGGGGGCTACAATGAGCAGTTCTTC
CDR3: CASSPGGSGGYNEQFF

size: many
J: TRBJ2-2
V: TRBV7-3
D: .
DNA: TGTGCCAGCAGCTTAATTGGGACCGGGGAGCTGTTTTTT
CDR3: CASSLIGTGELFF

size: .
J: TRBJ2-5
V: TRBV12-3/TRBV12-4
D: .
DNA: TGTGCCAGCACGCCGGGGGAGACCCAGTACTTC
CDR3: CASTPGETQYF

size: many
J: TRBJ1-1
V: TRBV28
D: .
DNA: TGTGCCAGCAGTTTAGGGACCCCTTTGAACACTGAAGCTTTCTTT
CDR3: CASSLGTPLNTEAFF

size: many
J: TRBJ1-1
V: TRBV28
D: TRBD1
DNA: TGTGCCAGCCGGGTATCGACAGGGGGAGGGGGCACTGAAGCTTTCTTT
CDR3: CASRVSTGGGGTEAFF

size: few
J: TRBJ2-7
V: TRBV16
D: TRBD1
DNA: TGTGCCAGCAGCCAATCGCGGGGGACAGGGAACTACGAGCAGTACTTC
CDR3: CASSQSRGTGNYEQYF

size: .
J: TRBJ2-1
V: TRBV6-5
D: .
DNA: TGTGCCAGCAGTTACGGTTACTTAGGTTCGGATGAGCAGTTCTTC
CDR3: CASSYGYLGSDEQFF

size: many
J: TRBJ2-7
V: TRBV6-2/TRBV6-3
D: TRBD2
DNA: TGTGCCAGCAGTTTTAGCGGGGGGCTCTACGAGCAGTACTTC
CDR3: CASSFSGGLYEQYF

size: .
J: TRBJ1-5
V: TRBV12-3/TRBV12-4
D: .
DNA: TGTGCCAGCAGTGACGGCAGCGAACAGCCCCAGCATTTT
CDR3: CASSDGSEQPQHF

size: once
J: TRBJ2-7
V: TRBV20-1
D: TRBD2
DNA: TGCAGTGCGTCACTAGCGGGGGGTAAATTGACGCGGGAGCAGTACTTC
CDR3: CSASLAGGKLTREQYF

size: many
J: TRBJ1-1
V: TRBV6-2/TRBV6-3
D: .
DNA: TGTGCCAGCAGTTCCCCAACAGGTGGAACTGAAGCTTTCTTT
CDR3: CASSSPTGGTEAFF

size: .
J: TRBJ2-2
V: TRBV5-1
D: TRBD2
DNA: TGCGCCAGCAGCTTGGGACTAGCGGGAGGGCCCGGGGAGCTGTTTTTT
CDR3: CASSLGLAGGPGELFF

size: .
J: TRBJ2-1
V: TRBV19
D: .
DNA: TGTGCCAGTAGTACGGACCCAAGCCGAATCCAGTTCTTC
CDR3: CASSTDPSRIQFF

size: many
J: TRBJ2-7
V: TRBV12-3/TRBV12-4
D: .
DNA: TGTGCCAGCAGTCAGACGGACATCTACGAGCAGTACTTC
CDR3: CASSQTDIYEQYF